The present entry profiles one T cell receptor (beta chain) with its context. This entry is derived from a study of cytomegalovirus exposure and HLA in healthy donors. Use of 60 Vbeta and 13 Jbeta primers characterized the PCR. TCRdb's copy holds only in-frame clones and misses some; the assay was immunoSEQ multiplex PCR. The data show approximately 100,000 clones, around two thirds seen once. Germline V gene sequence: CDR1 MNHNS, CDR2 SASEGT. The CDR3 loop spans 13 amino acids. The V gene lost 7 bases and the J gene lost 0 bases, with 10 bases spanning the gap. The sequenced sample was PBMCs. V and J are TRBV6-1 and TRBJ2-7, with D uncertain. The clonotype originates from a man aged 50 to 60 in good health and CMV-seropositive. The CDR3 loop reads CASNRVASYEQYF. CDR3 sequence (DNA): TGTGCCAGCAATCGGGTCGCCTCCTACGAGCAGTACTTC.